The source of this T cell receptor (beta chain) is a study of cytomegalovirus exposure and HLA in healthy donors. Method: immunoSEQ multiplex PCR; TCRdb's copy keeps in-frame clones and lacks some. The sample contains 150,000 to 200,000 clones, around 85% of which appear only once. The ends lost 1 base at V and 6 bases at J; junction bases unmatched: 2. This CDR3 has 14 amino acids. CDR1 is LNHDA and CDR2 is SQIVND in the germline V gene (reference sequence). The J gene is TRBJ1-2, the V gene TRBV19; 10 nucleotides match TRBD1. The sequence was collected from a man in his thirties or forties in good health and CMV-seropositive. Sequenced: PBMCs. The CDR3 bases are TGTGCCAGTAGTATAGGACAGGGGGCAAATGGCTACACCTTC. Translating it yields CASSIGQGANGYTF.